One sample yielded the 27 T cell receptor beta chains listed below, sequenced in a study of blood T cell repertoires in COVID-19 (dated by TCRdb to about 2020). Libraries were built with the immunoSEQ multiplex PCR assay. Not all clones reach the TCRdb copy of this immuneACCESS table, which keeps in-frame sequences only. Checked studies attribute under half of the gap to unresolved V genes and leave the rest unexplained. The sample includes 130,000 or so clones, with 80% to 90% observed a single time. The top ten hold 2% to 2.5% of the sample. Material for sequencing was peripheral blood. These receptors were obtained from a woman between 50 and 59 years old with acute or convalescent COVID-19.

This clone was picked up a small number of times. The chain employs TRBV5-1 and TRBJ1-5; D may be TRBD1 (6 bases). V lost 0 bases to trimming and J lost 6 bases, with 10 bases between them. The CDR3 spans 14 residues. Per germline, CDR1 SGHRS and CDR2 YFSETQ. The CDR3 region is CASSLDGGPQPQHF. CDR3 nucleotide sequence: TGCGCCAGCAGCTTGGACGGGGGGCCTCAGCCCCAGCATTTT.

In regard to this clone: Other nucleotide sequences from this sample produce the same CDR3. V and J are TRBV5-1 and TRBJ2-1, with D possibly matching TRBD2 (5 bases). Trimming pared 0 bases from V and 9 bases from J, leaving 10 bases between. Germline V gene data show CDR1 as SGHRS and CDR2 as YFSETQ. This CDR3 spans 13 amino acids. CDR3 loop: CASSLGLAGEQFF. CDR3 sequence (DNA): TGCGCCAGCAGCTTGGGGCTAGCTGGTGAGCAGTTCTTC.

The chain has TRBV5-4 and TRBJ1-1; tentatively, D is TRBD1 (5 bases). From germline, CDR1 is SGHNT and CDR2 YYREEE (reference sequence). This CDR3 comprises 15 residues. V lost 4 bases, J lost 6 bases, and 19 bases lay in between. The CDR3 bases are TGTGCCAGCAGCACCCCGAAGCAGCCCAGGGCTGAAGCTTTCTTT. It is translated as CASSTPKQPRAEAFF.

This chain joins TRBV6-5 and TRBJ1-1; D ambiguous. Germline CDR1 is MNHEY and CDR2 is SVGAGI. V was clipped by 2 bases and J by 5 bases, with 12 bases between them. The CDR3 has 14 amino acids. The DNA for the CDR3 is TGTGCCAGCAGTTACGCCGGGGTGGGGACTGAAGCTTTCTTT. Translation gives CASSYAGVGTEAFF.

This clone was picked up one time. J is TRBJ1-5 and V is TRBV12-3 or TRBV12-4, with 8 bases aligning to TRBD1. J gave up 11 bases and V 5 bases, and 8 bases lay outside the gene matches. The CDR3 runs 13 residues. In nucleotides, the CDR3 is TGTGCCAGCAGTCCGGGACAGGTGTTCGCCCAGCATTTT. Protein sequence: CASSPGQVFAQHF.

This clone appeared a few times. The V gene is TRBV3-1 (or the pseudogene TRBV3-2), the J gene TRBJ1-1; D is perhaps TRBD1 (6 bases). Trimming cost V 4 bases and J 5 bases, with 14 bases left between them. Germline loops: CDR1 LGHDT, CDR2 YNNKEL (reference sequence). The CDR3 consists of 14 residues. CDR3 protein: CASSLPGVGTEAFF. CDR3 DNA sequence: TGTGCCAGCAGCCTACCAGGGGTGGGTACTGAAGCTTTCTTT.

As DNA, the CDR3 is TGCGCCAGCAGCTTGGCTACTGGCACTGAAGCTTTCTTT. Its translation: CASSLATGTEAFF. The gene calls are TRBV5-1 and TRBJ1-1; D not resolved. Germline V gives CDR1 SGHRS, CDR2 YFSETQ. The CDR3 consists of 13 residues. V dropped 0 bases and J dropped 4 bases, with 7 bases sitting between them.

The chain recombines TRBV24-1 with TRBJ1-2, with D possibly matching TRBD1 (6 bases). Germline CDR1 is KGHDR and CDR2 is SFDVKD. Trimming stripped 4 bases from V and 2 bases from J, with 10 bases between. The CDR3 is made up of 14 amino acids. In DNA, the CDR3 is TGTGCCACCAGTGACCCGGGACACAACTATGGCTACACCTTC. Its protein product is CATSDPGHNYGYTF.

The CDR3, as DNA: TGTGCCAGCCTAATGGACAGGGGGCTAAACACCGGGGAGCTGTTTTTT. It is translated as CASLMDRGLNTGELFF. The chain is built from TRBV5-6 and TRBJ2-2, with 11 bases that match TRBD1. The CDR3 is 16 residues long. The germline gives CDR1 SGHDT, CDR2 YYEEEE. Losses at the gene ends were 7 bases for V and 2 bases for J; bases not matched to a gene: 7.

The chain joins TRBV5-1 to TRBJ1-6, with no clear D. The CDR3 covers 16 residues. V gave up 4 bases and J gave up 0 bases, with 11 bases separating them. Germline V gives CDR1 SGHRS, CDR2 YFSETQ. The CDR3 is CASSGSASSYNSPLHF. The CDR3 coding sequence is TGCGCCAGCAGCGGCAGCGCTAGCTCCTATAATTCACCCCTCCACTTT.

The chain uses TRBV29-1 and TRBJ2-1; 13 bases map to TRBD2. Germline CDR1 reads SQVTM; CDR2 reads ANQGSEA. The CDR3 is 17 amino acids. The V gene end was trimmed by 8 bases and the J gene end by 1 base; junction bases not matched to a gene: 11. This CDR3 reads CSLEGLAGKGSYNEQFF. For the CDR3, the DNA is TGCAGCCTCGAGGGACTAGCGGGAAAAGGGTCCTACAATGAGCAGTTCTTC.

This clone was seen only once. This sequence joins TRBV2 and TRBJ2-2; D possibly corresponds to TRBD2 (5 bases). Trimming removed 6 bases from V and 5 bases from J, with 16 bases in between. The CDR3 length is 15 residues. In germline, CDR1 is SNHLY, CDR2 FYNNEI. Here the CDR3 reads CASRFLASETGELFF. DNA for the CDR3: TGTGCCAGCAGGTTTCTAGCCTCAGAGACCGGGGAGCTGTTTTTT.

This chain links TRBV3-1 (or the pseudogene TRBV3-2) with TRBJ2-1; the D gene is possibly TRBD2 (6 bases). This CDR3 is built from 15 residues. Germline values: CDR1 LGHDT, CDR2 YNNKEL (reference sequence). V was cut by 4 bases and J by 5 bases, with 15 bases left in between. Written as DNA, the CDR3 is TGTGCCAGCAGCCCCAGGACTACGGTACACAATGAGCAGTTCTTC. Encoded protein: CASSPRTTVHNEQFF.

The V and J genes are TRBV19 and TRBJ1-1, with 8 bases that match TRBD1. V lost 5 bases, J lost 5 bases, and 10 bases stayed unmatched. The CDR3 sequence is 15 residues long. The germline gives CDR1 LNHDA, CDR2 SQIVND (reference sequence). Here the CDR3 reads CASSGPDRGETEAFF. For the CDR3, the DNA is TGTGCCAGTAGTGGCCCCGACAGGGGTGAAACTGAAGCTTTCTTT.

V usage is TRBV18 and J usage is TRBJ2-3; D perhaps matches TRBD2 (6 bases). Trimming cost V 2 bases and J 3 bases, with 21 bases left between them. There are 18 residues in the CDR3. Germline-derived CDR1 and CDR2 are KGHSH and LQKENI. The DNA of the CDR3 is TGTGCCAGCTCACCAACAGCCTCTAGCGTCCGGATGACAGATACGCAGTATTTT. Translated, it gives CASSPTASSVRMTDTQYF.

Comments on this clone: The same CDR3 can be traced to other DNA sequences in this sample. This chain uses TRBV12-3 or TRBV12-4 with TRBJ2-7, with a weak D call TRBD2 (5 bases). The V and J ends lost 3 bases and 1 base respectively, with 7 bases between them. The CDR3 is 13 residues long. The CDR3 DNA reads TGTGCCAGCAGTTTTAGGGAGTCCTACGAGCAGTACTTC. Its protein is CASSFRESYEQYF.

The gene calls are TRBV5-8 and TRBJ2-3; 9 bases are shared with TRBD1. The V gene's germline CDR1 is SGHTS and CDR2 YDEGEE. Trimming at V came to 6 bases and at J to 5 bases, leaving 7 bases not matched to a gene. The CDR3 has 14 residues. This CDR3 is CASTYRGLEDTQYF. CDR3 in DNA: TGTGCCAGCACATACAGGGGGCTGGAAGATACGCAGTATTTT.

The chain uses TRBV5-4 and TRBJ2-3; unclear D gene. The CDR3 runs 15 residues. Trimming removed 2 bases at V and 3 bases at J, with 13 bases between. Looked up from germline, CDR1 is SGHNT and CDR2 is YYREEE (reference sequence). The CDR3: CASSFPIGATDTQYF. CDR3 sequence (DNA): TGTGCCAGCAGCTTTCCCATCGGAGCTACAGATACGCAGTATTTT.

The rearrangement uses TRBV7-9 and TRBJ1-5; TRBD1 aligns across 7 bases. The CDR3 length is 15 residues. V shed 1 base, J shed 4 bases, and the junction held 4 bases outside the gene matches. Per germline, CDR1 SEHNR and CDR2 FQNEAQ (reference sequence). CDR3 in amino acids: CASSLGAGGNQPQHF. DNA for the CDR3: TGTGCCAGCAGCTTAGGGGCAGGGGGGAATCAGCCCCAGCATTTT.

The V gene is TRBV9, the J gene TRBJ1-2; TRBD1 matches at 9 bases. This CDR3 has 16 residues. Germline V gene lookup returns CDR1 SGDLS and CDR2 YYNGEE. J was trimmed by 3 bases and V by 4 bases; bases with no gene match: 10. The CDR3 region is CASSSGQGGQHYGYTF. The DNA for the CDR3 is TGTGCCAGCAGCTCGGGACAGGGTGGGCAACACTATGGCTACACCTTC.

The CDR3 protein is CASRPPGVTLGEQFF. The CDR3 coding sequence is TGTGCCAGCCGCCCCCCCGGGGTGACATTGGGTGAGCAGTTCTTC. J is TRBJ2-1 and V is TRBV6-5; tentatively, D is TRBD2 (5 bases). Per germline, CDR1 MNHEY and CDR2 SVGAGI. Trimming shortened V by 8 bases and J by 9 bases, and 23 bases separated the two germline ends. The CDR3 consists of 15 residues.

The genes are TRBV5-1 and TRBJ1-1; 7 bases agree with TRBD1. With 2 bases clipped from V and 6 bases from J, the junction kept 7 bases outside the gene matches. Germline CDR1 and CDR2: SGHRS and YFSETQ. The CDR3 has 14 residues. In nucleotides, the CDR3 is TGCGCCAGCAGCTTTAAGGGGGCTCCGTCTGAAGCTTTCTTT. Translated: CASSFKGAPSEAFF.

The rearrangement links TRBV27 to TRBJ1-1, with 11 bases aligning to TRBD1. The CDR3 has 15 amino acids. V lost 2 bases, J lost 7 bases, and 6 bases stayed unmatched. Germline V gene data show CDR1 as MNHEY and CDR2 as SMNVEV (reference sequence). The CDR3: CASSLRSGTGGEAFF. The CDR3 DNA sequence: TGTGCCAGCAGTTTAAGATCAGGGACAGGGGGTGAAGCTTTCTTT.

This clone was seen only once. The chain has TRBV7-9 and TRBJ1-3; weak D call: TRBD1 (5 bases). V lost 5 bases and J 1 base, leaving 18 bases between the germline ends. The germline gives CDR1 SEHNR, CDR2 FQNEAQ (reference sequence). The CDR3 totals 17 residues. DNA for the CDR3: TGTGCCAGCAGCCGACCAGAGCAGGGTCGGTCTGGAAACACCATATATTTT. This gives the protein CASSRPEQGRSGNTIYF.

The rearrangement joins TRBV3-1 (or the pseudogene TRBV3-2) to TRBJ2-3, with 7 bases identical to TRBD1. CDR1 and CDR2 from the germline V gene are LGHDT and YNNKEL (reference sequence). The CDR3 covers 14 residues. V shed 6 bases, J shed 0 bases, and the junction held 3 bases outside the gene matches. CDR3 amino acids: CASSHRGSTDTQYF. The CDR3 DNA follows: TGTGCCAGCAGTCACAGGGGAAGCACAGATACGCAGTATTTT.

CDR3 DNA: TGTGCCAGCAGTTTGGGCAACAATGAGCAGTTCTTC. Protein sequence: CASSLGNNEQFF. This rearrangement joins TRBV6-6 to TRBJ2-1; no firm D call. The CDR3 runs 12 residues. The germline V and J ends were trimmed by 4 bases and 5 bases, with 6 bases remaining between them. Germline V gene data show CDR1 as MNHNY and CDR2 as SVGAGI (reference sequence).

The rearrangement joins TRBV5-1 to TRBJ1-2; D remains ambiguous. The CDR3 totals 14 residues. Germline values: CDR1 SGHRS, CDR2 YFSETQ. V was trimmed by 0 bases and J by 2 bases, leaving 8 bases between them. The CDR3 DNA reads TGCGCCAGCAGCTTGGTTCGGAGGAACTATGGCTACACCTTC. The encoded protein is CASSLVRRNYGYTF.